This record concerns one TCR beta chain sequence. A multiplex PCR was run with 60 Vbeta primers and 13 Jbeta primers. Generated by immunoSEQ multiplex PCR, the TCRdb table keeps only in-frame clones and is missing some. Of 75,000 to 100,000 clones in the sample, about two thirds are singletons; the top ten hold around 8%. The data originate from a study of cytomegalovirus exposure and HLA in healthy donors. V lost 6 bases, J lost 9 bases, and 20 bases lay in between. The CDR3 has 14 residues. Germline loops: CDR1 MNHEY, CDR2 SMNVEV (reference sequence). The chain employs TRBV27 and TRBJ1-1, with D uncertain. The sequenced sample was PBMCs. The source is a man in his sixties in good health and CMV-seronegative. CDR3 coding DNA: TGTGCCAGCAGGGACTCAGGCGAGGGTCTACAAGCTTTCTTT. This encodes CASRDSGEGLQAFF.